This TCR beta chain comes out of a study of graft-versus-host responses after intestinal transplantation. Study at large: The transplants performed in recipients were multivisceral, liver-intestinal, or isolated intestinal. Overall study findings and caveats: Graft-donor T cell macrochimerism coincided with high graft-versus-host to host-versus-graft clonal ratios in allografts.

This CDR3 has 15 residues. Germline trimming cut 6 bases from V and 7 bases from J; bases unmatched to any gene: 11. The V gene's germline CDR1 is LNHDA and CDR2 SQIVND (reference sequence). TCRdb's table, derived via immunoSEQ multiplex PCR, lists solely in-frame clones and lacks some. The data contain about 120,000 clones, approximately 95% of them singletons. Points on this clone: The antigen remains undetermined.

V and J are TRBV19 and TRBJ2-1, with 8 bases aligning to TRBD2. The TCR was taken from a human donor who received an intestinal transplant. This material consisted of unstimulated CD8+ T cells sorted from spleen or lymph node cells, taken before intestinal transplant. Written as DNA, the CDR3 is TGTGCCAGTAGGGTAAGCGGGAGCCCTAGGAATGAGCAGTTCTTC. It translates to CASRVSGSPRNEQFF. Full variable domain (remainder filled in from reference TRBV19 and TRBJ2-1): DGGITQSPKYLFRKEGQNVTLSCEQNLNHDAMYWYRQDPGQGLRLIYYSQIVNDFQKGDIAEGYSVSREKKESFPLTVTSAQKNPTAFYLCASRVSGSPRNEQFFGPGTRLTVL.